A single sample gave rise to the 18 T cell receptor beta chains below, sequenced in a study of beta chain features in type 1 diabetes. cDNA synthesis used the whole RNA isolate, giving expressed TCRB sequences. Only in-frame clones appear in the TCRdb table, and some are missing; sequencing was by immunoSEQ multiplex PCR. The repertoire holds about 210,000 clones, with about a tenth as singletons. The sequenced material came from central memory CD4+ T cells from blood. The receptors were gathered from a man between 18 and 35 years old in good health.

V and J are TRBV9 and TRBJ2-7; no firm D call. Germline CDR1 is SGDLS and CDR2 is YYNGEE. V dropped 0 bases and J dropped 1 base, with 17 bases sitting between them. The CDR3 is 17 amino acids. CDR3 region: CASSVAATPPRSYEQYF. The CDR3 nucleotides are TGTGCCAGCAGCGTAGCGGCTACGCCACCACGATCCTACGAGCAGTACTTC.

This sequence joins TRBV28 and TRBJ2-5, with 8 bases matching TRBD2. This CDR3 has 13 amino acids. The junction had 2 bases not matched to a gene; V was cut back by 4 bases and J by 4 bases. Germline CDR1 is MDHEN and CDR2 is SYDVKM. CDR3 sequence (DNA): TGTGCCAGCAGTTCGACTAGCGTAGAGACCCAGTACTTC. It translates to CASSSTSVETQYF.

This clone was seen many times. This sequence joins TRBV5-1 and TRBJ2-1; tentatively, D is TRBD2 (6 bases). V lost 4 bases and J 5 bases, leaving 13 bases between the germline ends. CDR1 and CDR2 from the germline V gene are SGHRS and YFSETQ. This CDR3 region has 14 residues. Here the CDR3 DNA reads TGCGCCAGCAGCACAACGGGACTCCACAATGAGCAGTTCTTC. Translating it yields CASSTTGLHNEQFF.

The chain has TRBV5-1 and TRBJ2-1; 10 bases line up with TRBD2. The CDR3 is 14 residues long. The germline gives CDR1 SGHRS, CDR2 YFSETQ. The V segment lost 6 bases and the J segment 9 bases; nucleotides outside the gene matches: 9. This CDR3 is CASTYLAGAVEQFF. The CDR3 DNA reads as TGCGCCAGCACCTATCTAGCGGGAGCGGTTGAGCAGTTCTTC. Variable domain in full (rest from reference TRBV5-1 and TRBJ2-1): KAGVTQTPRYLIKTRGQQVTLSCSPISGHRSVSWYQQTPGQGLQFLFEYFSETQRNKGNFPGRFSGRQFSNSRSEMNVSTLELGDSALYLCASTYLAGAVEQFFGPGTRLTVL.

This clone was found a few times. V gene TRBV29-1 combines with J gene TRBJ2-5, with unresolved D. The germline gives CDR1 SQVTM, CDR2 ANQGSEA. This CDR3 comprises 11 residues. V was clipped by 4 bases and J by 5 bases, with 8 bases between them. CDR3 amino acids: CSVVRMETQYF. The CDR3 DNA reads TGCAGCGTTGTCAGGATGGAGACCCAGTACTTC.

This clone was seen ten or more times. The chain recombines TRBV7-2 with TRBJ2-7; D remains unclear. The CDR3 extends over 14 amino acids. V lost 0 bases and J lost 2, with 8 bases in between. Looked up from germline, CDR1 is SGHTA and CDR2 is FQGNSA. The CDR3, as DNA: TGTGCCAGCAGCTTAGCGCAGGCCCCCTACGAGCAGTACTTC. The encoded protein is CASSLAQAPYEQYF.

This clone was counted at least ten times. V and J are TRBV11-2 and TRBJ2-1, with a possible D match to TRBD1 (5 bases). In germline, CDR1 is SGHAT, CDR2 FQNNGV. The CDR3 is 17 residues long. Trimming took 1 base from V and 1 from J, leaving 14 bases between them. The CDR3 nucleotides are TGTGCCAGCAGCTTAGCTGGCGCAGGGTGGTCCTACAATGAGCAGTTCTTC. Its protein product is CASSLAGAGWSYNEQFF.

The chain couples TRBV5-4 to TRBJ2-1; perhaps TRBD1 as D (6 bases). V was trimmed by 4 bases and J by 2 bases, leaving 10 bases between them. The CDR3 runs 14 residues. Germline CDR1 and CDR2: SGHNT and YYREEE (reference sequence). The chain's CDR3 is CASSPWTAYNEQFF. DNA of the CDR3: TGTGCCAGCAGCCCCTGGACAGCCTACAATGAGCAGTTCTTC. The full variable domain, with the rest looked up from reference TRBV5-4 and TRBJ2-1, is ETGVTQSPTHLIKTRGQQVTLRCSSQSGHNTVSWYQQALGQGPQFIFQYYREEENGRGNFPPRFSGLQFPNYSSELNVNALELDDSALYLCASSPWTAYNEQFFGPGTRLTVL.

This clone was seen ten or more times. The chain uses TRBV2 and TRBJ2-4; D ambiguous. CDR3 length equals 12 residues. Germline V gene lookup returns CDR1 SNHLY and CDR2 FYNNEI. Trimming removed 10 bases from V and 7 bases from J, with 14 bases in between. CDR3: CATCGVGNIQYF. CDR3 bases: TGTGCCACCTGCGGCGTAGGCAACATTCAGTACTTC.

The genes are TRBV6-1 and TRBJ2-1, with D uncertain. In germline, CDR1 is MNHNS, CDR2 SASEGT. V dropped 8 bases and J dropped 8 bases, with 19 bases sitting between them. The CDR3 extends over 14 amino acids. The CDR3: CASRGIGSQHEQFF. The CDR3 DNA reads TGTGCCAGCCGTGGGATAGGAAGTCAGCATGAGCAGTTCTTC.

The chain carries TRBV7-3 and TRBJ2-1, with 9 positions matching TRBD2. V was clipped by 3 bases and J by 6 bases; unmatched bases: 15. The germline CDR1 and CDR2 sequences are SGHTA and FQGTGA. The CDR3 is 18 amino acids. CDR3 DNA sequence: TGTGCCAGCAGCTTTTTAGGCGGGAGGGCCCCAATAGGCAATGAGCAGTTCTTC. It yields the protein CASSFLGGRAPIGNEQFF.

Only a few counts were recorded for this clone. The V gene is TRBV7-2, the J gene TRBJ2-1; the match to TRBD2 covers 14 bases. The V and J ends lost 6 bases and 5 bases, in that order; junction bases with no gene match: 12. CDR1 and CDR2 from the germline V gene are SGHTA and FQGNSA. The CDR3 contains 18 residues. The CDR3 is CASRKGRLAGGPDNEQFF. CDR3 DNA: TGTGCCAGCAGGAAGGGCAGACTAGCGGGAGGGCCGGACAATGAGCAGTTCTTC.

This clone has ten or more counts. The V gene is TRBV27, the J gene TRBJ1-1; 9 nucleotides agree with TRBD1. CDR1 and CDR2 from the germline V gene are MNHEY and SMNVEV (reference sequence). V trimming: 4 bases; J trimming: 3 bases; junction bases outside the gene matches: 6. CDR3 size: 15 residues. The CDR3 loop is CASSSPYRGHTEAFF. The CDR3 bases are TGTGCCAGCAGTTCACCGTACAGGGGGCACACTGAAGCTTTCTTT.

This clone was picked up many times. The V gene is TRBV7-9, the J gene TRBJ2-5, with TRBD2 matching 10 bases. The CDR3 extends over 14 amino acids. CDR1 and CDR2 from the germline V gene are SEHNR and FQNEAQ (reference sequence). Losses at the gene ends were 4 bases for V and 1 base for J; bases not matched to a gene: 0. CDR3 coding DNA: TGTGCCAGCAGCTGGACTAGCGGCCAAGAGACCCAGTACTTC. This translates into CASSWTSGQETQYF. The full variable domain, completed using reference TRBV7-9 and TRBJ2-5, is DTGVSQNPRHKITKRGQNVTFRCDPISEHNRLYWYRQTLGQGPEFLTYFQNEAQLEKSRLLSDRFSAERPKGSFSTLEIQRTEQGDSAMYLCASSWTSGQETQYFGPGTRLLVL.

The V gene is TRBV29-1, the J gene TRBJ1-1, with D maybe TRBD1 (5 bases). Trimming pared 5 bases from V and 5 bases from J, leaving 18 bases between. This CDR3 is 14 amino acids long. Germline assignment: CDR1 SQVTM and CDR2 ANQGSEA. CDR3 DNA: TGCAGCGTTTGCATGGGGCAGGGCGGGACTGAAGCTTTCTTT. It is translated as CSVCMGQGGTEAFF.

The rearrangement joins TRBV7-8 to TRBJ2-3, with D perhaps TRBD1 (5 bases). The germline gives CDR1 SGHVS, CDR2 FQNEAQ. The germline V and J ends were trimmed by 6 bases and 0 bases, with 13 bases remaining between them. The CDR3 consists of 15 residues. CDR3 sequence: CASRGREVSTDTQYF. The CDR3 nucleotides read TGTGCCAGCAGGGGCAGGGAAGTTAGCACAGATACGCAGTATTTT.

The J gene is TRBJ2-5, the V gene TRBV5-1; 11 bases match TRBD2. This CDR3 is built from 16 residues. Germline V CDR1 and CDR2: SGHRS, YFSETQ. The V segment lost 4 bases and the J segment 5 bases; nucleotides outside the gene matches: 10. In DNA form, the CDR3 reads TGCGCCAGCAGCCTAGGGACTAGCGGCATCGGGGAGACCCAGTACTTC. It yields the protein CASSLGTSGIGETQYF.

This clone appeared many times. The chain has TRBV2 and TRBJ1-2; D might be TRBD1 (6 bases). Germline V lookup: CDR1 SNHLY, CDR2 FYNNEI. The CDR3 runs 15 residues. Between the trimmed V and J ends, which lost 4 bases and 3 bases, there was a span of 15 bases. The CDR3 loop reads CASSALRGGDYGYTF. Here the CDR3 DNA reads TGTGCCAGCAGTGCCCTCAGGGGTGGGGACTATGGCTACACCTTC.